A single T cell receptor (beta chain) is shown here with its context. The data stem from a study of blood T cell repertoires in COVID-19. Across the study: Researchers got acute and convalescent COVID-19 samples from the United States, Italy and Spain.

Deletions cut 0 bases from V and 6 bases from J, with 18 bases between. This CDR3 comprises 16 residues. Germline CDR1 reads SGHTS; CDR2 reads YDEGEE. As processed by the authors: Estimates of nucleated cell counts were drawn from the amplification of reference gene primers. The method was immunoSEQ multiplex PCR; TCRdb's version includes in-frame clones alone and lacks a portion of them. V, J and clone size were drawn from that table, and D and trimming were deduced from the DNA. In the table there are approximately 280,000 clones, around 91% of which are singletons. This rearrangement joins TRBV5-8 to TRBJ2-5, with a weak D call TRBD1 (7 bases). The receptor's source is a woman aged 55-69 years with acute or convalescent COVID-19. The specimen was peripheral blood. CDR3 bases: TGTGCCAGCAGCTTGGAAGGCGGTTCAGGGGGGAAGACCCAGTACTTC. It specifies CASSLEGGSGGKTQYF. Full variable domain (missing parts from reference TRBV5-8 and TRBJ2-5): EAGVTQSPTHLIKTRGQQATLRCSPISGHTSVYWYQQALGLGLQFLLWYDEGEERNRGNFPPRFSGRQFPNYSSELNVNALELEDSALYLCASSLEGGSGGKTQYFGPGTRLLVL.